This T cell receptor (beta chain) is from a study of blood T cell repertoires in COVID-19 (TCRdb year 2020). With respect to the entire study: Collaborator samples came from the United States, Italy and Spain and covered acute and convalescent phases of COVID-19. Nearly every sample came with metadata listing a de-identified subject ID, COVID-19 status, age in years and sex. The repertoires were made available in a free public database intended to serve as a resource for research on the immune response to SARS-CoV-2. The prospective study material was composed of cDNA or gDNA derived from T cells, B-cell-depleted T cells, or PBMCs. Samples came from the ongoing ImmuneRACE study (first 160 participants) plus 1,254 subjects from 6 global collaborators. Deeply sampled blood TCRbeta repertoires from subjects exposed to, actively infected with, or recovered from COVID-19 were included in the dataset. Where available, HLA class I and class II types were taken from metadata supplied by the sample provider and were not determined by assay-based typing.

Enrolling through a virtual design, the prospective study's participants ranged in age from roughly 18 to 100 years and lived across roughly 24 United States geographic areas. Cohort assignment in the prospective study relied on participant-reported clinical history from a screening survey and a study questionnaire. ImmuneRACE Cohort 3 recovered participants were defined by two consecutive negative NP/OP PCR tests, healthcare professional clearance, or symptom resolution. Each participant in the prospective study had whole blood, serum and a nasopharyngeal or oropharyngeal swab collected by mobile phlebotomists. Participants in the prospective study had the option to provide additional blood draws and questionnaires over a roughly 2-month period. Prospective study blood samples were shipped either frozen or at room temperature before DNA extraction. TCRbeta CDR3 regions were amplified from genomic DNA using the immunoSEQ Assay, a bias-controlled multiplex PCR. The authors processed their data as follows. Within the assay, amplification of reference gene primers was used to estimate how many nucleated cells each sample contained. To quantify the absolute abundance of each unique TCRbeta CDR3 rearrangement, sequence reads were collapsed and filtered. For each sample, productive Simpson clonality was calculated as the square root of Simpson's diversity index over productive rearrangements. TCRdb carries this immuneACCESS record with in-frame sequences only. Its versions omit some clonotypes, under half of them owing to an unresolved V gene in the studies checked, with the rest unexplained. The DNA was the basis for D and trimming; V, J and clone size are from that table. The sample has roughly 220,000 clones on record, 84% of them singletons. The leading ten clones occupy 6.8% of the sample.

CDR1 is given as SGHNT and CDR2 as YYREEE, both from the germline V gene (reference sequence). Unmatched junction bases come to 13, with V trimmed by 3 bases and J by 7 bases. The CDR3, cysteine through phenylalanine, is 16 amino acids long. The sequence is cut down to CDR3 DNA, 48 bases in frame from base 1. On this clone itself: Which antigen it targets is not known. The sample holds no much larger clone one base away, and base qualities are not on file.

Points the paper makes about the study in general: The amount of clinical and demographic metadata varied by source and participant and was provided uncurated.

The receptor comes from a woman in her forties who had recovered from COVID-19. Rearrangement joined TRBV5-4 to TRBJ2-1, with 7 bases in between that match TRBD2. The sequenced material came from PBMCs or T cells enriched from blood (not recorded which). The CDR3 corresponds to CASSWRDGSGINEQFF. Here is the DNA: TGTGCCAGCAGCTGGCGCGATGGGAGCGGGATTAATGAGCAGTTCTTC.